Below, 28 T cell receptor beta chains from the same sample are listed, as sequenced in a study of regulatory T cells in long-lasting Graves disease. Specified time point: persistent/refractory GD, antithyroid drugs over 5 years with positive TRAb. PBMCs were the source of the RNA used for TCR sequencing. Arm-PCR of CDR3 regions with iRepertoire HTBI primers generated TCR beta libraries. TCRdb passed the multiplex PCR reads through MiXCR, listing each CDR3 protein once. The repertoire holds a few hundred thousand distinct CDR3 sequences, with roughly 25% as singletons. The material sequenced was peripheral blood mononuclear cells (PBMCs), taken when the disease was refractory, from a patient treated with antithyroid drugs. The receptors stem from a middle-aged woman with Graves disease.

V gene TRBV5-5 combines with J gene TRBJ2-7, with a possible D match to TRBD2 (6 bases). The V and J ends lost 0 bases and 6 bases respectively, with 13 bases between them. The CDR3 contains 14 residues. Germline-derived CDR1 and CDR2 are SGHKS and YYEKEE (reference sequence). Here the CDR3 DNA reads TGTGCCAGCAGCTTGGCCGCGGGAATTGGCGAGCAGTACTTC. Translating it yields CASSLAAGIGEQYF.

Many counts were recorded for this clonotype. The rearrangement joins TRBV2 to TRBJ2-5; weak D call: TRBD2 (5 bases). Germline assignment: CDR1 SNHLY and CDR2 FYNNEI. This CDR3 spans 10 amino acids. Trimming took off 6 bases at V and 7 bases at J, with 6 bases between the two ends. The CDR3 loop is CASSRGTQYF. The CDR3 nucleotides are TGTGCCAGCAGCCGGGGGACCCAGTACTTC.

This sequence joins TRBV19 and TRBJ2-2; TRBD2 agrees at 7 bases. V was pared by 1 base and J by 6 bases, with 2 bases of the junction left unmatched. This CDR3 spans 14 amino acids. The germline CDR1 and CDR2 sequences are LNHDA and SQIVND (reference sequence). This CDR3 is CASSIAGGAGELFF. Here the CDR3 DNA reads TGTGCCAGTAGTATAGCGGGAGGTGCCGGGGAGCTGTTTTTT.

The V and J genes are TRBV2 and TRBJ2-7; D ambiguous. The DNA end lines up better with TRBJ2-1; the J call may be wrong. Germline V gene sequence: CDR1 SNHLY, CDR2 FYNNEI. This CDR3 contains 11 residues. The CDR3 is CASLWLNEQFF. CDR3 coding DNA: TGTGCTTCGCTTTGGTTGAATGAGCAGTTCTTC.

This rearrangement joins TRBV27 to TRBJ1-6; D gene unclear. CDR1 MNHEY and CDR2 SMNVEV come from the germline V gene (reference sequence). Trimming took 7 bases from V and 0 from J, leaving 7 bases between them. This CDR3 is 14 amino acids long. Written as DNA, the CDR3 is TGTGCCAGCACAGTTAGCTCCTATAATTCACCCCTCCACTTT. Its protein product is CASTVSSYNSPLHF.

CDR3 amino acids: CASSLESGSGYEQYF. The CDR3 bases are TGTGCCAGCAGCTTAGAGTCAGGGTCGGGATACGAGCAGTACTTC. The genes are TRBV11-2 and TRBJ2-7; either TRBD1 or TRBD2 may supply D (5 bases each). V gave up 0 bases and J gave up 4 bases, with 13 bases separating them. The CDR3 consists of 15 residues. Germline V gene lookup returns CDR1 SGHAT and CDR2 FQNNGV.

This clonotype was detected a few times. V usage is TRBV12-3 or TRBV12-4 and J usage is TRBJ2-7; 9 nucleotides agree with TRBD1. The CDR3 sequence is 15 residues long. The V gene end was trimmed by 1 base and the J gene end by 6 bases; junction bases not matched to a gene: 7. The CDR3 sequence: CASSLGDRVSSEQYF. As DNA, the CDR3 is TGTGCCAGCAGTTTAGGGGACAGGGTTTCATCCGAGCAGTACTTC.

In its sample, this clonotype was seen once. Since a much larger clone is just one base distant, this may be a read error. The DNA for the CDR3 is TGCAGCGGGGTTACAGGGGGCGGTCAGCCCCAGCATTTT. This encodes CSGVTGGGQPQHF. The rearrangement joins TRBV29-1 to TRBJ1-5, with 9 bases matching TRBD1. Germline V lookup: CDR1 SQVTM, CDR2 ANQGSEA. This CDR3 contains 13 residues. Trimming took 7 bases from V and 6 from J; bases not matched to a gene: 7.

This clonotype was recorded many times. The chain uses TRBV20-1 and TRBJ1-1, with D perhaps TRBD1 (5 bases). CDR3 size: 12 residues. In germline, CDR1 is DFQATT, CDR2 SNEGSKA (reference sequence). V dropped 6 bases and J dropped 5 bases, with 13 bases sitting between them. The CDR3 DNA follows: TGCAGTGCCCGAAATAGGGGAACTGAAGCTTTCTTT. This sequence encodes CSARNRGTEAFF.

In its sample, this clonotype is medium-sized. The CDR3 protein is CASRPQGGRKLYGYTF. The CDR3 nucleotides are TGTGCCAGCAGGCCACAGGGAGGCCGAAAACTCTATGGCTACACCTTC. This chain uses TRBV28 with TRBJ1-2; D may be TRBD1 (6 bases). The CDR3 has 16 residues. V lost 6 bases and J lost 4, with 21 bases in between. Germline values: CDR1 MDHEN, CDR2 SYDVKM.

This clonotype has just a few counts. The rearrangement uses TRBV12-3 or TRBV12-4 and TRBJ2-2; 10 bases align to TRBD2. The V gene end was trimmed by 3 bases and the J gene end by 0 bases; junction bases not matched to a gene: 4. CDR3 size: 17 residues. CDR3: CASSFRLAGANTGELFF. In DNA form, the CDR3 reads TGTGCCAGCAGTTTTCGGCTAGCGGGGGCGAACACCGGGGAGCTGTTTTTT.

This clonotype was counted ten times or more. The chain recombines TRBV29-1 with TRBJ2-5; tentatively, D is TRBD1 (6 bases). The germline CDR1 and CDR2 sequences are SQVTM and ANQGSEA. The V end was cut by 6 bases, the J end by 5 bases, with 7 bases between. There are 10 residues in the CDR3. CDR3 sequence: CSVDSETQYF. CDR3 in DNA: TGCAGCGTGGACAGCGAGACCCAGTACTTC.

The V gene is TRBV6-1, the J gene TRBJ2-7, with 9 bases lining up with TRBD1. Trimming removed 8 bases from V and 1 base from J; junction bases left unmatched: 6. The CDR3 runs 14 residues. From germline, CDR1 is MNHNS and CDR2 SASEGT. CDR3 nucleotide sequence: TGTGCCAGCGCGACCGGGACAGGGTCCTACGAGCAGTACTTC. Amino acid sequence: CASATGTGSYEQYF.

The CDR3 sequence is CASSVNGGRPQHF. In nucleotides, the CDR3 is TGTGCCAGCAGCGTGAACGGGGGCCGGCCCCAGCATTTT. This sequence joins TRBV9 and TRBJ1-5; a possible D gene is TRBD1 (6 bases). Per germline, CDR1 SGDLS and CDR2 YYNGEE. The ends were cut back, 2 bases at V and 9 bases at J, with 12 bases in the middle. The CDR3 covers 13 residues. Full variable domain (outside the CDR3, taken from reference TRBV9 and TRBJ1-5): DSGVTQTPKHLITATGQRVTLRCSPRSGDLSVYWYQQSLDQGLQFLIQYYNGEERAKGNILERFSAQQFPDLHSELNLSSLELGDSALYFCASSVNGGRPQHFGDGTRLSIL.

The chain couples TRBV3-1 to TRBJ2-7; D is tentatively TRBD1 or TRBD2 (5 bases each). Trimming removed 2 bases at V and 0 bases at J, with 8 bases between. Germline CDR1 and CDR2: LGHDT and YNNKEL (reference sequence). The CDR3 consists of 14 residues. The CDR3 sequence is CASSQLGTSYEQYF. CDR3 in DNA: TGTGCCAGCAGCCAACTAGGGACCTCCTACGAGCAGTACTTC.

The rearrangement uses TRBV20-1 and TRBJ2-3, with 10 positions matching TRBD2. The trim removed 5 bases at V and 4 bases at J, leaving 9 bases unmatched. CDR1 is DFQATT, CDR2 SNEGSKA, per germline (reference sequence). The CDR3 spans 15 residues. CDR3 in DNA: TGCAGTGCTTCAACTAGCGGGATACGGTCAGATACGCAGTATTTT. Protein product: CSASTSGIRSDTQYF.

The table lists this clonotype with a few counts. The chain couples TRBV5-1 to TRBJ2-7; D is possibly TRBD1 (6 bases). Germline-derived CDR1 and CDR2 are SGHRS and YFSETQ. The CDR3 spans 16 residues. Trimming left V 0 bases short and J 3 bases short, with 16 bases between. The CDR3 is CASSLAGTTTIYEQYF. CDR3 coding DNA: TGCGCCAGCAGCTTGGCCGGGACAACTACAATCTACGAGCAGTACTTC.

This clonotype has ten or more counts. The chain couples TRBV27 to TRBJ1-2; the D is unclear. Trimming left V 5 bases short and J 1 base short, with 14 bases between. CDR3 length: 15 residues. The germline gives CDR1 MNHEY, CDR2 SMNVEV (reference sequence). As DNA, the CDR3 is TGTGCCAGCAGTCTTTCGGGCATGTTTAACTATGGCTACACCTTC. Its translation: CASSLSGMFNYGYTF.

This clonotype was recorded a few times. The chain uses TRBV27 and TRBJ1-2; TRBD1 is a possible D gene (5 bases). With 5 bases removed from V and 8 bases from J, the gap between germline ends came to 15 bases. The length of the CDR3 is 13 residues. Germline CDR1 is MNHEY and CDR2 is SMNVEV (reference sequence). CDR3 sequence reads: CASSPAGRGGYTF. The CDR3 DNA reads TGTGCCAGCAGTCCCGCAGGGAGAGGGGGCTACACCTTC.

This clonotype was counted ten times or more. The rearrangement joins TRBV28 to TRBJ1-2; TRBD1 agrees at 7 bases. In germline, CDR1 is MDHEN, CDR2 SYDVKM. Losses at the gene ends were 6 bases for V and 8 bases for J; bases not matched to a gene: 9. This CDR3 comprises 13 residues. The CDR3 coding sequence is TGTGCCAGCAGCCTAGACAGGGCGCGGGGCTACACCTTC. Protein sequence: CASSLDRARGYTF.

This clonotype appeared many times. The chain carries TRBV6-2 or TRBV6-3 and TRBJ2-7; D not resolved. The ends were cut back, 2 bases at V and 4 bases at J, with 18 bases in the middle. The CDR3 totals 16 residues. Germline V gene data show CDR1 as MNHEY and CDR2 as SVGEGT. The chain's CDR3 is CASSYTEDPDVYEQYF. In DNA form, the CDR3 reads TGTGCCAGCAGTTACACAGAGGACCCGGATGTTTACGAGCAGTACTTC.

This rearrangement joins TRBV19 to TRBJ1-4; 9 nucleotides match TRBD1. The CDR3 is 15 residues long. Germline loops: CDR1 LNHDA, CDR2 SQIVND (reference sequence). CDR3 loop: CVANTPGQGGEKLFF. CDR3 nucleotides: TGTGTCGCCAACACCCCGGGACAGGGTGGTGAAAAACTGTTTTTT.

The CDR3 protein is CASSPTSGRRDEQYF. As DNA, the CDR3 is TGTGCCAGCTCCCCCACTAGCGGGAGAAGGGACGAGCAGTACTTC. This chain joins TRBV2 and TRBJ2-7; TRBD2 agrees at 11 bases. Germline V CDR1 and CDR2: SNHLY, FYNNEI. The junction had 11 bases not matched to a gene; V was cut back by 8 bases and J by 5 bases. This CDR3 region has 15 residues.

This chain connects TRBV6-1 to TRBJ2-6; 9 bases are shared with TRBD2. Trimming at V came to 2 bases and at J to 1 base, leaving 9 bases not matched to a gene. This CDR3 comprises 19 residues. Germline CDR1 MNHNS, CDR2 SASEGT. CDR3 protein: CASSEFVAGEFSGANVLTF. In nucleotides, the CDR3 is TGTGCCAGCAGTGAATTTGTAGCGGGAGAGTTTTCTGGGGCCAACGTCCTGACTTTC.

As for this clonotype: Just one base apart from a much larger clone, this may be a read error. The chain joins TRBV25-1 to TRBJ2-7; D possibly matches TRBD1 or TRBD2 (5 bases each). There are 15 residues in the CDR3. Between the trimmed V and J ends, which lost 5 bases and 5 bases, there was a span of 19 bases. CDR1 MGHDK and CDR2 SYGVNS come from the germline V gene. For the CDR3, the DNA is TGTGCCAGCAGTCCCTCCGGGGCAGGGATGCACGAGCAGTACTTC. It yields the protein CASSPSGAGMHEQYF.

Ten or more counts support this clonotype. This chain uses TRBV6-1 with TRBJ2-7, with 11 bases fitting TRBD2. With V trimmed by 6 bases and J by 4 bases, 8 bases remained unmatched. The CDR3 loop spans 15 amino acids. The V gene's germline CDR1 is MNHNS and CDR2 SASEGT. This CDR3 is CASSATSGRLYEQYF. Here the CDR3 DNA reads TGTGCCAGCAGCGCCACTAGCGGGAGATTGTACGAGCAGTACTTC.

V gene TRBV7-2 combines with J gene TRBJ2-5; 8 bases fit TRBD2. After removal of 0 bases from V and 5 bases from J, the junction contained 8 bases not matched to a gene. The V gene's germline CDR1 is SGHTA and CDR2 FQGNSA. The CDR3 extends over 16 amino acids. As DNA, the CDR3 is TGTGCCAGCAGCTTAGCGGGGACGGGAGGGCCGGAGACCCAGTACTTC. Amino acid sequence: CASSLAGTGGPETQYF.

This clonotype was seen ten or more times. J is TRBJ2-7 and V is TRBV6-1, with 14 bases aligning to TRBD2. Germline V gives CDR1 MNHNS, CDR2 SASEGT. Losses at the gene ends were 6 bases for V and 7 bases for J; bases not matched to a gene: 11. The CDR3 length is 16 residues. The CDR3, as DNA: TGTGCCAGCAGCACCCTGACTAGCGGGAGGGCCCGAGAGCAGTACTTC. Translating it yields CASSTLTSGRAREQYF.